This T cell receptor beta chain stems from a study of shared clonotypes between healthy human individuals. Study-wide findings and caveats: The four-donor shared clonotypes exceeded non-shared clonotypes in generation probability, with non-shared ones scoring lower. Of the naive CD4 clonotypes, about 5% were shared across four donors.

The test was conducted at deep level. Profiled with immunoSEQ multiplex PCR; TCRdb holds only in-frame clones, not every one. The profile covers around 1.9 million clones, with about 92% appearing a single time and 1.5% to 2% taken by the ten largest. Naive CD8 isolation took CD45RO-negative cells positively selected for CCR7 and excluded terminally differentiated effector memory CD45RA+ cells. All donors were healthy HIV-negative adults lacking recent acute infections or vaccinations. Worth noting for this clone: Its target is unknown.

Germline assignment: CDR1 SNHLY and CDR2 FYNNEI. This CDR3 is 14 amino acids long. V lost 4 bases to trimming and J lost 3 bases, with 12 bases between them. This clonotype was sampled from a young man in good health. Some clones in this sample may be carry-over from other donors' samples. The chain is built from TRBV2 and TRBJ2-5; D ambiguous. The sample consisted of naive CD8+ T cells from PBMCs. DNA for the CDR3: TGTGCCAGCAGTGCCCTTAGGCCCGAAGAGACCCAGTACTTC. Protein product: CASSALRPEETQYF.